Included here is one TCR beta chain sequence, with context. Antigen specificity is unknown. The source of the sample is a study of somatic mutations in cytotoxic T cells in rheumatoid arthritis. For the study at large: A roughly 33 ml EDTA sample of patient blood was drawn right after diagnosis, before any treatment.

V trimming: 4 bases; J trimming: 6 bases; junction bases outside the gene matches: 2. The CDR3 covers 13 residues. The germline V gene encodes CDR1 SGDLS and CDR2 YYNGEE. TCRdb's table, derived via immunoSEQ multiplex PCR, lists solely in-frame clones and lacks some. This table has 8,500 to 10,000 clones, 60% to 80% appearing once. Whole-study findings and limits: No age-related increase in CD8+ clonality was seen in healthy controls, but one was seen in rheumatoid arthritis patients. A significant difference in CD8+ T-cell clonality was not found between rheumatoid arthritis patients and age-matched healthy controls.

The rearrangement uses TRBV9 and TRBJ2-1; 9 bases are shared with TRBD2. The receptor was derived from an adult with rheumatoid arthritis. Sample: CD8+ T cells sorted from blood. The CDR3 spells CASSQAGGNEQFF. The CDR3 DNA sequence: TGTGCCAGCAGCCAAGCGGGAGGCAATGAGCAGTTCTTC. Variable domain in full (rest from reference TRBV9 and TRBJ2-1): DSGVTQTPKHLITATGQRVTLRCSPRSGDLSVYWYQQSLDQGLQFLIQYYNGEERAKGNILERFSAQQFPDLHSELNLSSLELGDSALYFCASSQAGGNEQFFGPGTRLTVL.